The 21 T cell receptor beta chains below were found in one sample sequenced in a study of metastatic and nonmetastatic thyroid tumors. TCRdb recomputed clones from the PCR reads via MiXCR. The sample has under 35,000 clones, roughly 25% seen once. Patients underwent thyroid surgery, and none had received any treatment before it. The specimen sequenced was blood. Receptor source: a female donor with papillary thyroid cancer or a benign thyroid nodule (not recorded which). Some clones in this sample may be carry-over from other donors' samples.

The sample holds many counts of this clone. The V gene is TRBV28, the J gene TRBJ1-5; weak D call: TRBD1 (6 bases). V was cut by 1 base and J by 4 bases, with 17 bases left in between. Germline CDR1 is MDHEN and CDR2 is SYDVKM. The CDR3 is 17 amino acids. In DNA form, the CDR3 reads TGTGCCAGCAGTTTATCCTTGGGACGGACAGAGAATCAGCCCCAGCATTTT. Amino acids: CASSLSLGRTENQPQHF.

This clone was counted many times. The rearrangement uses TRBV4-3 and TRBJ1-4; 7 nucleotides line up with TRBD1. The V gene end was trimmed by 1 base and the J gene end by 4 bases; junction bases not matched to a gene: 3. CDR1 is LGHNA, CDR2 YSLEER, per germline. The CDR3 runs 15 residues. CDR3 residues: CASSQGRDSNEKLFF. DNA of the CDR3: TGCGCCAGCAGCCAAGGCCGGGACAGTAATGAAAAACTGTTTTTT.

Points on this clone: The missing conserved phenylalanine or tryptophan at the end of this CDR3 makes a read error likely. The DNA is left out, because the CDR3 cannot be placed on it with certainty; the CDR3 is given as TCRdb lists it. The CDR3 reads CATSRVGGAGTDTYYV. The V call is TRBV15, the J call TRBJ2-3; TRBD2 was called by the table and not checked on the DNA. The CDR3 numbers 16 amino acids, ends counted. Looked up from germline, CDR1 is LNHNV and CDR2 is YYDKDF (reference sequence).

In this sample, this clone turned up many times. V and J are TRBV29-1 and TRBJ2-6; D gene ambiguous. CDR1 SQVTM and CDR2 ANQGSEA come from the germline V gene. Trimming removed 6 bases at V and 0 bases at J, with 9 bases between. CDR3 size: 14 residues. The CDR3 loop is CSVQKNSGANVLTF. In nucleotides, the CDR3 is TGCAGCGTCCAGAAAAACTCTGGGGCCAACGTCCTGACTTTC.

The sample holds a few counts of this clone. The chain has TRBV3-1 and TRBJ2-2; D gene unclear. CDR3 size: 11 residues. V lost 8 bases and J 6 bases, leaving 7 bases between the germline ends. Germline assignment: CDR1 LGHDT and CDR2 YNNKEL (reference sequence). In DNA, the CDR3 is TGTGCCAGCGCTTACGCCGGGGAGCTGTTTTTT. Translation: CASAYAGELFF.

With respect to this clone: The final CDR3 position lacks the conserved phenylalanine or tryptophan, pointing to a likely read error. V gene TRBV28 combines with J gene TRBJ2-5; D uncertain. The CDR3 spans 14 residues. Germline values: CDR1 MDHEN, CDR2 SYDVKM. CDR3 coding DNA: TGCGCCAGCAGTTTTTACCGCGGCCAAGAGACCCAGTACGTC. Translated, it gives CASSFYRGQETQYV.

This clone was seen many times. This chain joins TRBV9 and TRBJ1-6; TRBD1 agrees at 7 bases. V gave up 0 bases and J gave up 7 bases; unmatched junction bases: 4. The CDR3 runs 15 residues. From germline, CDR1 is SGDLS and CDR2 YYNGEE. DNA of the CDR3: TGTGCCAGCAGCGTAGACAGGGGAGCGAATTCACCCCTCCACTTT. Translating it yields CASSVDRGANSPLHF. Filled out from reference TRBV9 and TRBJ1-6, the complete variable domain reads DSGVTQTPKHLITATGQRVTLRCSPRSGDLSVYWYQQSLDQGLQFLIQYYNGEERAKGNILERFSAQQFPDLHSELNLSSLELGDSALYFCASSVDRGANSPLHFGNGTRLTVT.

This clone was found many times. V usage is TRBV19 and J usage is TRBJ2-6; D not resolved. CDR3 length equals 13 residues. V lost 8 bases and J 5 bases, leaving 10 bases between the germline ends. Germline V gene sequence: CDR1 LNHDA, CDR2 SQIVND (reference sequence). The CDR3 loop is CASGVSRANVLTF. CDR3 in DNA: TGTGCCAGTGGAGTATCTAGGGCCAACGTCCTGACTTTC.

This clone was recorded at least ten times. This may arise from a read error, as a much more abundant clone is one base away. The rearrangement uses TRBV27 and TRBJ2-1, with D possibly being TRBD1 or TRBD2 (5 bases each). This CDR3 comprises 13 residues. CDR1 and CDR2 from the germline V gene are MNHEY and SMNVEV (reference sequence). This CDR3 is CASNPGPDNERFF. CDR3 sequence (DNA): TGTGCCAGCAACCCGGGACCTGACAATGAGCGGTTCTTC.

Judged by abundance, this clone is medium-sized. The chain is built from TRBV6-1 and TRBJ2-7; D is possibly TRBD1 or TRBD2 (5 bases each). The CDR3 covers 12 residues. Germline lookup yields CDR1 MNHNS and CDR2 SASEGT. Trimming took off 5 bases at V and 6 bases at J, with 11 bases between the two ends. CDR3 in DNA: TGTGCCAGCAGTCGGGGCGGACGCGAGCAGTACTTC. It is translated as CASSRGGREQYF.

The chain uses TRBV6-1 and TRBJ2-5; 13 positions agree with TRBD2. Germline CDR1 is MNHNS and CDR2 is SASEGT. The CDR3 totals 15 residues. J gave up 7 bases and V 8 bases, and 10 bases lay outside the gene matches. This CDR3 is CASRAGLAGVGTQYF. The DNA for the CDR3 is TGTGCCAGCCGTGCCGGACTAGCGGGAGTGGGGACCCAGTACTTC.

There are many counts of this clone. The genes are TRBV29-1 and TRBJ1-2, with D perhaps TRBD1 (5 bases). V was trimmed by 4 bases and J by 4 bases, leaving 13 bases between them. Germline-derived CDR1 and CDR2 are SQVTM and ANQGSEA. The CDR3 is 13 residues long. CDR3 amino acids: CSVVIGAGYGYTF. CDR3 sequence (DNA): TGCAGCGTTGTTATTGGGGCCGGCTATGGCTACACCTTC.

There are many counts of this clone. The J gene is TRBJ2-7, the V gene TRBV18, with a possible D match to TRBD2 (5 bases). The V gene's germline CDR1 is KGHSH and CDR2 LQKENI. The CDR3 sequence is 13 residues long. Trimming took 5 bases from V and 5 from J, leaving 13 bases between them. In DNA form, the CDR3 reads TGTGCCAGCTCAGCAAGCGGAGCCCACGAGCAGTACTTC. The encoded protein is CASSASGAHEQYF.

CDR3 residues: CASSYASGSRNNEQFF. CDR3 bases: TGTGCCAGCAGTTACGCTAGCGGGAGCCGCAACAATGAGCAGTTCTTC. This chain links TRBV6-5 with TRBJ2-1; 10 nucleotides agree with TRBD2. Germline V gene data show CDR1 as MNHEY and CDR2 as SVGAGI. The CDR3 is 16 amino acids. The V and J ends lost 2 bases and 5 bases, in that order; junction bases with no gene match: 6.

This clone was counted ten times or more. This rearrangement joins TRBV29-1 to TRBJ2-4, with 14 bases identical to TRBD2. The CDR3 spans 15 residues. In germline, CDR1 is SQVTM, CDR2 ANQGSEA. With V trimmed by 6 bases and J by 8 bases, 9 bases remained unmatched. The CDR3 sequence is CSVGTSGSGGDIQYF. The CDR3 DNA reads TGCAGCGTGGGGACTAGCGGGAGCGGAGGGGACATTCAGTACTTC.

By share of the sample, this clone is medium-sized. The chain has TRBV20-1 and TRBJ2-7; 12 bases match TRBD2. Trimming cost V 2 bases and J 6 bases; bases outside gene matches: 5. The germline V gene has CDR1 DFQATT and CDR2 SNEGSKA (reference sequence). This CDR3 region has 14 residues. The CDR3 coding sequence is TGCAGTGCTAGACTAGCGGGAGGGTATGGCGAGCAGTACTTC. Translated, it gives CSARLAGGYGEQYF.

This clone was observed a handful of times. CDR3 residues: CASTETMGYGYTF. CDR3 in DNA: TGTGCCAGCACAGAGACAATGGGCTATGGCTACACCTTC. This chain connects TRBV6-1 to TRBJ1-2; D not resolved. V lost 7 bases, J lost 4 bases, and 13 bases lay in between. Germline values: CDR1 MNHNS, CDR2 SASEGT. There are 13 residues in the CDR3.

This clone came up a few times. The chain couples TRBV5-1 to TRBJ2-7, with no clear D. V lost 3 bases to trimming and J lost 3 bases, with 7 bases between them. Per germline, CDR1 SGHRS and CDR2 YFSETQ. The CDR3 has 12 residues. CDR3 loop: CASSYDDYEQYF. DNA for the CDR3: TGCGCCAGCAGCTACGACGACTACGAGCAGTACTTC.

This clone was counted at least ten times. V gene TRBV5-5 combines with J gene TRBJ2-7, with D hard to call. The V and J ends lost 2 bases and 7 bases respectively, with 10 bases between them. The CDR3 length is 12 residues. Germline CDR1 SGHKS, CDR2 YYEKEE (reference sequence). The CDR3 DNA follows: TGTGCCAGCAGCTTAGATTCTTGGGAGCAGTACTTC. Amino acid sequence: CASSLDSWEQYF.

Details on this clone: In this CDR3 the conserved last residue, phenylalanine or tryptophan, is missing, so a read error is likely. The V call is TRBV6-5, the J call TRBJ2-4; a weak D match, TRBD2 (5 bases). Trimming took 6 bases from V and 4 from J, leaving 7 bases between them. CDR1 is MNHEY and CDR2 is SVGAGI in the germline V gene. The CDR3 runs to 12 residues. Written as DNA, the CDR3 is TGTGCCAGCAGGGAGGCAAAAAACATTCAGTACCTC. Protein: CASREAKNIQYL.

This clone was observed at least ten times. The rearrangement uses TRBV29-1 and TRBJ2-7, with a tentative D call TRBD1 (8 bases). Trimming removed 1 base from V and 7 bases from J, with 14 bases in between. Germline V gives CDR1 SQVTM, CDR2 ANQGSEA. The CDR3 is 13 residues long. CDR3 region: CSVEGQGRVEQYF. The CDR3 DNA reads as TGCAGCGTTGAAGGACAGGGGAGGGTAGAGCAGTACTTC.